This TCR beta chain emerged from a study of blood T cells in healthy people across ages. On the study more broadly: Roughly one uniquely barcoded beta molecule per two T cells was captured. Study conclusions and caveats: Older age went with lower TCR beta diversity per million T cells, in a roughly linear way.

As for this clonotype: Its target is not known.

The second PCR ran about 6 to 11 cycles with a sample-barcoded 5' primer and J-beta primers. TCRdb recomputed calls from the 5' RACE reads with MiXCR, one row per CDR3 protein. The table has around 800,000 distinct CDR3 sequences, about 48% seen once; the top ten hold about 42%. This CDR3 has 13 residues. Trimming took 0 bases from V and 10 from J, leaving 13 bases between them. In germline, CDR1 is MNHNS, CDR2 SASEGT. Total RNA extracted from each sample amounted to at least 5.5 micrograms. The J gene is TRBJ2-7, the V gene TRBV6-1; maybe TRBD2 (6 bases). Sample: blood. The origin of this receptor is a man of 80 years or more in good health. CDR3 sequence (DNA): TGTGCCAGCAGTGAAGCGGGAGGATACGCCCAGTACTTC. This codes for CASSEAGGYAQYF.